The 11 T cell receptor beta chains reported below all come from one sample, sequenced in a study of T-cell reconstitution after alpha-beta-depleted transplantation in children. Unique molecular identifiers were incorporated during preparation of the TCRbeta library. TCRdb used MiXCR to reprocess the PCR reads, holding one entry per CDR3 protein. The sample lists about 500,000 distinct CDR3 sequences; roughly 11% were seen once. This material consisted of PBMCs, mostly from graft donor cells, taken 180 days after TCRalphabeta/CD19-depleted stem cell transplant. These receptors were obtained from a female patient aged 2-15 years who had a stem cell transplant for aplastic anemia, so the T cells may come from the graft donor.

V usage is TRBV7-2 and J usage is TRBJ1-2; the D is unclear. V lost 5 bases and J 6 bases, leaving 13 bases between the germline ends. CDR3 size: 13 residues. Germline CDR1 is SGHTA and CDR2 is FQGNSA. The CDR3 nucleotides are TGTGCCAGCAGCGCGAGAGGGAGGGATGGCTACACCTTC. Protein: CASSARGRDGYTF.

V and J are TRBV4-2 and TRBJ1-2; TRBD1 aligns across 9 bases. The germline V gene encodes CDR1 LGHNA and CDR2 YNFKEQ. CDR3 length equals 16 residues. Unmatched junction bases numbered 14, after V lost 10 bases and J lost 2 bases. The CDR3 here is CATIPSTGTGNYGYTF. DNA for the CDR3: TGTGCCACCATCCCTTCAACCGGGACAGGGAACTATGGCTACACCTTC.

The V call is TRBV11-2, the J call TRBJ2-5; D might be TRBD2 (6 bases). The V end lost 8 bases, the J end lost 2 bases, and 21 bases lay between the germline ends. The CDR3 loop spans 16 amino acids. CDR1 and CDR2 (germline): SGHAT, FQNNGV. DNA for the CDR3: TGTGCCAGCTGGGACCCCGGGACTCCGGCACAAGAGACCCAGTACTTC. This codes for CASWDPGTPAQETQYF.

The chain joins TRBV6-5 to TRBJ1-1; D remains ambiguous. CDR1 is MNHEY and CDR2 is SVGAGI in the germline V gene. Trimming stripped 6 bases from V and 7 bases from J, with 9 bases between. This CDR3 is built from 11 residues. The CDR3 nucleotides read TGTGCCAGCAGGACGCCGCATGAAGCTTTCTTT. Translated: CASRTPHEAFF.

The chain recombines TRBV6-2 or TRBV6-3 with TRBJ1-5; tentative D call: TRBD1 (6 bases). There are 19 residues in the CDR3. The germline V gene encodes CDR1 MNHEY and CDR2 SVGEGT. Trimming left V 2 bases short and J 5 bases short, with 25 bases between. CDR3 sequence (DNA): TGTGCCAGCAGTTACAGGCCAGGGGTCGTGTCGGTGGGGGATCAGCCCCAGCATTTT. Translating it yields CASSYRPGVVSVGDQPQHF.

V and J are TRBV20-1 and TRBJ1-5; weak D call: TRBD1 (5 bases). CDR1 is DFQATT, CDR2 SNEGSKA, per germline (reference sequence). Trimming took 1 base from V and 1 from J, leaving 14 bases between them. The CDR3 loop spans 16 amino acids. Written as DNA, the CDR3 is TGCAGTGCTAGAGGTGAGGGGACGAGAAGCAATCAGCCCCAGCATTTT. Its translation is CSARGEGTRSNQPQHF.

This clonotype has more than one count but fewer than ten. The chain employs TRBV12-3 or TRBV12-4 and TRBJ2-3, with 7 bases aligning to TRBD2. This CDR3 is 16 amino acids long. With 5 bases clipped from V and 3 bases from J, the junction kept 11 bases outside the gene matches. This CDR3 is CASSRAGERPTDTQYF. The CDR3 nucleotides are TGTGCCAGCAGTCGCGCGGGAGAGAGGCCTACAGATACGCAGTATTTT.

The chain uses TRBV15 and TRBJ2-7; perhaps TRBD1 as D (6 bases). In germline, CDR1 is LNHNV, CDR2 YYDKDF (reference sequence). This CDR3 spans 14 amino acids. Trimming took 3 bases from V and 3 from J, leaving 12 bases between them. CDR3 sequence reads: CATSSPGHNYEQYV. CDR3 sequence (DNA): TGTGCCACCAGCAGTCCGGGACACAACTACGAGCAGTACGTC.

The chain carries TRBV24-1 and TRBJ2-3, with D perhaps TRBD2 (6 bases). V lost 5 bases and J lost 0, with 14 bases in between. CDR1 KGHDR and CDR2 SFDVKD come from the germline V gene. The CDR3 consists of 16 residues. The CDR3 DNA follows: TGTGCCACCAGTGGGGACTTCTCCTCTAGCACAGATACGCAGTATTTT. Translated, it gives CATSGDFSSSTDTQYF.

This clonotype was seen only a few times. This chain joins TRBV7-9 and TRBJ2-7; D is unclear. Germline CDR1 and CDR2: SEHNR and FQNEAQ (reference sequence). V lost 2 bases, J lost 5 bases, and 4 bases lay in between. This CDR3 comprises 11 residues. In nucleotides, the CDR3 is TGTGCCAGCAGCTTACGGGACGAGCAGTACGTC. This codes for CASSLRDEQYV.

Remarks on this clonotype: Possible read error: a much larger clone is one base away. The CDR3 spells CASTPRDRGGEQYF. The CDR3 DNA reads TGTGCCAGCACCCCACGGGACAGGGGGGGTGAGCAGTACTTC. The chain combines TRBV9 with TRBJ2-7, with 11 bases that match TRBD1. V lost 6 bases to trimming and J lost 7 bases; unmatched junction nucleotides: 9. This CDR3 has 14 residues. Looked up from germline, CDR1 is SGDLS and CDR2 is YYNGEE.